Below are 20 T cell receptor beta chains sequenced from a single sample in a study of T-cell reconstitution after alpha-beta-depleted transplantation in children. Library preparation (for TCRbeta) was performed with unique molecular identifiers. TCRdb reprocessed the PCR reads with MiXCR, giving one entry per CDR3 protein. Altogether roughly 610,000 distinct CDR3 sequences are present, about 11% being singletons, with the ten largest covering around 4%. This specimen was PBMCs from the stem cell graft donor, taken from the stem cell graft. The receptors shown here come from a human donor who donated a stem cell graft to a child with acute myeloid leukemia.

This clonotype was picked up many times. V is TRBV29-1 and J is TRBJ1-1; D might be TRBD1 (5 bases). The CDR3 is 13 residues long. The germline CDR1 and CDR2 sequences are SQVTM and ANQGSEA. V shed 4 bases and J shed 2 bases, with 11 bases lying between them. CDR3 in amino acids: CSVVSGTNTEAFF. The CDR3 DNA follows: TGCAGCGTTGTATCGGGGACCAACACTGAAGCTTTCTTT.

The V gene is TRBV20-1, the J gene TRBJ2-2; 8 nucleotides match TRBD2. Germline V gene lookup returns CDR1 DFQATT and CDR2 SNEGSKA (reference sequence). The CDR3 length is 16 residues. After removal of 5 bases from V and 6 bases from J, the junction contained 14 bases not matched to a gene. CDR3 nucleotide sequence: TGCAGTGCTCAACGAGGATCGACCGGGAGGGCCGGGGAGCTGTTTTTT. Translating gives CSAQRGSTGRAGELFF.

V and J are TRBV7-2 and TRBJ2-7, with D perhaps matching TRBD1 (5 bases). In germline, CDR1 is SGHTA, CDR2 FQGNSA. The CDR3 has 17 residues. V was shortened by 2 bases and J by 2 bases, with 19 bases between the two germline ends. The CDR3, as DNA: TGTGCCAGCAGCTTACAAGGGGCAGGGCGGTTTCCCTACGAGCAGTACTTC. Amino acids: CASSLQGAGRFPYEQYF.

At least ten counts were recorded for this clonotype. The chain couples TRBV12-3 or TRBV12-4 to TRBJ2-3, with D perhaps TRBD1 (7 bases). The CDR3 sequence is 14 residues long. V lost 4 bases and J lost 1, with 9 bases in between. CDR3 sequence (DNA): TGTGCCAGCAGTTCCAGGGGGGGCACAGATACGCAGTATTTT. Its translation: CASSSRGGTDTQYF.

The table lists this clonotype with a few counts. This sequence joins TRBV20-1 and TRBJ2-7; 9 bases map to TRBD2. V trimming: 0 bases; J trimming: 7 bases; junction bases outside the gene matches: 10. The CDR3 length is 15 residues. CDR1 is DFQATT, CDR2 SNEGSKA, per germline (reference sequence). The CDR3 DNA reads TGCAGTGCTAGAGATAACCTAGCGGGATTTAGGGAGCAGTACTTC. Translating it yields CSARDNLAGFREQYF.

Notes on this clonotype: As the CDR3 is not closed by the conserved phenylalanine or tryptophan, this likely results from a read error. The CDR3 nucleotides read TGTGCCAGCAGCCAAGATCAGTTGAGGGGGCGAGAGACCCAGTACTAC. This codes for CASSQDQLRGRETQYY. The V and J genes are TRBV14 and TRBJ2-5; TRBD1 aligns across 7 bases. Trimming removed 0 bases from V and 4 bases from J; junction bases left unmatched: 8. CDR3 length: 16 amino acids. Germline V gene lookup returns CDR1 SGHDN and CDR2 FVKESK.

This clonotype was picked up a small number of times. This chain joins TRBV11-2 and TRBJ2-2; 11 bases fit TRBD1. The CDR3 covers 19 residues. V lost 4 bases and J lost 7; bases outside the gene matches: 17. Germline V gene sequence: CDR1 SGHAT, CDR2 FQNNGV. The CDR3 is CASSSPRTGGLRIVGELFF. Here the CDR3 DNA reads TGTGCCAGCAGCTCCCCCCGGACAGGGGGCTTGAGGATTGTCGGGGAGCTGTTTTTT.

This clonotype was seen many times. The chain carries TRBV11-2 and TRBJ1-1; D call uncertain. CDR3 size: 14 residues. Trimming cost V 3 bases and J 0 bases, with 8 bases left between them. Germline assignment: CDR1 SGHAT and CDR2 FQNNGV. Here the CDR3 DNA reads TGTGCCAGCAGCTTTGATATGATGAACACTGAAGCTTTCTTT. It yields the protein CASSFDMMNTEAFF.

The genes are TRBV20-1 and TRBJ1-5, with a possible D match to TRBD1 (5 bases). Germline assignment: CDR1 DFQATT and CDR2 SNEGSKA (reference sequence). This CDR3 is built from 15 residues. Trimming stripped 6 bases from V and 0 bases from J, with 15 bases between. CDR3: CSATIGTASNQPQHF. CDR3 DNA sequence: TGCAGTGCCACTATCGGGACGGCTAGCAATCAGCCCCAGCATTTT.

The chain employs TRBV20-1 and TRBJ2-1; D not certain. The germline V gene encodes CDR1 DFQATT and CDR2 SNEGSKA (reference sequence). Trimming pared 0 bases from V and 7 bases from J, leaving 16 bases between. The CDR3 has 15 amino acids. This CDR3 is CSAREAITHGNEQFF. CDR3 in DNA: TGCAGTGCTAGAGAGGCTATCACACACGGTAATGAGCAGTTCTTC.

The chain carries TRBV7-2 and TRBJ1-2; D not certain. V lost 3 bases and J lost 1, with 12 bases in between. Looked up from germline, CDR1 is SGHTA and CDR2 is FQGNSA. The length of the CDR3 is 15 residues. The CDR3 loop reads CASSFRGSNNYGYTF. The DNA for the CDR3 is TGTGCCAGCAGCTTCCGTGGGAGTAATAACTATGGCTACACCTTC.

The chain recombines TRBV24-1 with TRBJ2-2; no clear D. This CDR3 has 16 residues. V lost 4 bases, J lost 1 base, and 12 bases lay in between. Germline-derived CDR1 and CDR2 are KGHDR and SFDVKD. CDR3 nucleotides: TGTGCCACCAGTGACCCCAACGGGCGGAACACCGGGGAGCTGTTTTTT. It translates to CATSDPNGRNTGELFF.

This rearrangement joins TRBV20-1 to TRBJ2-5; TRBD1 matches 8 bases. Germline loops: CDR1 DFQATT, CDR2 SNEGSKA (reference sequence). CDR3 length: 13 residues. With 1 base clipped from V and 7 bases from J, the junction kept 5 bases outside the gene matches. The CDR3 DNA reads TGCAGTGCTAGAGGTTTGCAGGGGGCGACCCAGTACTTC. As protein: CSARGLQGATQYF.

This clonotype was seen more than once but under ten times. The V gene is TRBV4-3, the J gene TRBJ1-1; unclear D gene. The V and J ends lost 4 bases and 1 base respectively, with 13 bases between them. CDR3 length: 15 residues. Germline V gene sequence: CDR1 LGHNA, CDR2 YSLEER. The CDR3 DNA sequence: TGCGCCAGCAGCCGGATGCGTCACGGGAACACTGAAGCTTTCTTT. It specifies CASSRMRHGNTEAFF.

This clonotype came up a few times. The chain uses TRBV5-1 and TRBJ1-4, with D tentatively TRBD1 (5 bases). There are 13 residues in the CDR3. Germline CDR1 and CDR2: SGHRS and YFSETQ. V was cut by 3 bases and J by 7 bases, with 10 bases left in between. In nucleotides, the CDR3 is TGCGCCAGCAGCTACGGGACGCTTGAAAAACTGTTTTTT. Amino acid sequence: CASSYGTLEKLFF. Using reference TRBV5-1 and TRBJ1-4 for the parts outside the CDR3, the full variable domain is KAGVTQTPRYLIKTRGQQVTLSCSPISGHRSVSWYQQTPGQGLQFLFEYFSETQRNKGNFPGRFSGRQFSNSRSEMNVSTLELGDSALYLCASSYGTLEKLFFGSGTQLSVL.

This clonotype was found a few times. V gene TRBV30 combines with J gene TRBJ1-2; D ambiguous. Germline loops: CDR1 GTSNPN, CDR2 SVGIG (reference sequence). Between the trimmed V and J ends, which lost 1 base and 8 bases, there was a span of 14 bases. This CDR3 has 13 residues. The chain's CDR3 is CAWSDGPGGGYTF. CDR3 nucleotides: TGTGCCTGGAGTGATGGCCCGGGAGGAGGCTACACCTTC.

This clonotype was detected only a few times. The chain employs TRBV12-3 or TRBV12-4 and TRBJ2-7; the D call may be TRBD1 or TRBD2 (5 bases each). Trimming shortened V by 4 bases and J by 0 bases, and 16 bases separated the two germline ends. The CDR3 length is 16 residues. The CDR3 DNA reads TGTGCCAGCAGTTCCGGGGCCAGGGCTGTCTCCTACGAGCAGTACTTC. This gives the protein CASSSGARAVSYEQYF.

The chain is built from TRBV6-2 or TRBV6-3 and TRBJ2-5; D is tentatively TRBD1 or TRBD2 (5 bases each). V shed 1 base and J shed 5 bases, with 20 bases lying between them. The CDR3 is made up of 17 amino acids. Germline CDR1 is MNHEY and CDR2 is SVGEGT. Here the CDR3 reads CASSYFRGARVSETQYF. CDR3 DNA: TGTGCCAGCAGTTACTTTCGAGGGGCAAGGGTGAGCGAGACCCAGTACTTC.

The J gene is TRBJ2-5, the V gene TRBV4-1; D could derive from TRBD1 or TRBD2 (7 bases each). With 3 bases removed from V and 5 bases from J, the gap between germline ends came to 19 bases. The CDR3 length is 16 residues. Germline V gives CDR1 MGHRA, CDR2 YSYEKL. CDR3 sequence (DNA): TGCGCCAGCAGCCATGGGACTAAGGGGGCAGGGGAGACCCAGTACTTC. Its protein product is CASSHGTKGAGETQYF.

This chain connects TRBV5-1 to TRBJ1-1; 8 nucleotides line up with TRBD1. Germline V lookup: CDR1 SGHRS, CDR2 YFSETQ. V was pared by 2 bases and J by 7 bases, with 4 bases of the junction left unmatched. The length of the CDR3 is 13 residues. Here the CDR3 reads CASSFGQGLEAFF. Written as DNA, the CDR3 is TGCGCCAGCAGCTTTGGACAGGGACTTGAAGCTTTCTTT.